This T cell receptor beta chain emerged from a study of blood T cell repertoires in COVID-19. Turning to the study itself: Donors in the United States, Italy and Spain gave samples during acute or convalescent COVID-19. T cells, B-cell-depleted T cells, or PBMCs supplied cDNA or gDNA.

As handled by the study authors: Estimated nucleated cell counts came from reference gene primer amplification. The protocol was immunoSEQ multiplex PCR, while the TCRdb copy is restricted to in-frame clones and leaves out a portion. V, J and clone size are those of that table, while D and trimming were read from the DNA. Of about 140,000 clones listed, roughly 84% are singletons. V lost 6 bases to trimming and J lost 3 bases, with 6 bases between them. Looked up from germline, CDR1 is MNHEY and CDR2 is SMNVEV (reference sequence). CDR3 length equals 12 residues. This receptor was taken from a woman aged 60-75 years with acute or convalescent COVID-19. The sequencing sample was made of peripheral blood. The V and J genes are TRBV27 and TRBJ1-5; D remains ambiguous. The CDR3 DNA sequence: TGTGCCAGCAGGACACTCAATCAGCCCCAGCATTTT. Translated, it gives CASRTLNQPQHF.